This T cell receptor (beta chain) appears in the sequencing data of a study of human T cells and chemical hapten exposure. Time point indicated: patch test 1, 2 weeks after DPC sensitization. As to treatment: therapeutic diphenylcyclopropenone sensitization with weekly scalp DPC. From germline, CDR1 is LNHDA and CDR2 SQIVND (reference sequence). With 4 bases removed from V and 1 base from J, the gap between germline ends came to 7 bases. The CDR3 spans 13 residues. This clonotype was counted ten times or more. TCRdb itself ran the RACE reads through MiXCR, one entry per CDR3 protein. Here the sample spans 95,000 to 150,000 distinct CDR3 sequences, roughly 13% being singletons.

The sequence came from a man between 18 and 35 years old with alopecia areata. Some clones in this sample may be carry-over from other donors' samples. The chain combines TRBV19 with TRBJ2-5; tentatively, D is TRBD2 (5 bases). The material sequenced was whole blood, taken in connection with sensitization to the hapten diphenylcyclopropenone (DPC). The CDR3 loop reads CASSNRGQETQYF. The CDR3 DNA is TGTGCCAGTAGTAACCGGGGCCAAGAGACCCAGTACTTC.